Each of the 12 T cell receptor beta chains below was sequenced from the same sample in a study of preoperative IRX-2 immunotherapy in early breast cancer. The assay was immunoSEQ multiplex PCR, and TCRdb's table has in-frame clones only and misses some. Of about 98,000 clones in the sample, 80% to 90% were seen once. Treatment given: preoperative locoregional IRX-2 cytokine immunotherapy. Material: tumor tissue, obtained after IRX-2 immunotherapy. The receptors were sampled from a human donor with breast cancer.

This clone was picked up one time. The CDR3 sequence is CASSISGTAETQYF. CDR3 bases: TGTGCCAGTAGTATCTCGGGAACAGCAGAGACCCAGTACTTC. The rearrangement links TRBV19 to TRBJ2-5; a possible D gene is TRBD2 (5 bases). The germline V gene encodes CDR1 LNHDA and CDR2 SQIVND (reference sequence). The CDR3 is 14 residues long. Deletions cut 3 bases from V and 4 bases from J, with 12 bases between.

Comment on this clone: The sample contains more than one DNA sequence encoding this CDR3. V usage is TRBV5-1 and J usage is TRBJ1-3, with a possible D match to TRBD1 (6 bases). Germline CDR1 and CDR2: SGHRS and YFSETQ. The germline V and J ends were trimmed by 2 bases and 2 bases, with 8 bases remaining between them. The length of the CDR3 is 14 residues. In DNA form, the CDR3 reads TGCGCCAGCAGCTTAGGGGGACCTGGAAACACCATATATTTT. The encoded protein is CASSLGGPGNTIYF.

The chain uses TRBV5-1 and TRBJ1-1; maybe TRBD1 (5 bases). The CDR3 runs 15 residues. Germline CDR1 and CDR2: SGHRS and YFSETQ. Trimming removed 4 bases at V and 0 bases at J, with 13 bases between. For the CDR3, the DNA is TGCGCCAGCAGCCAAATGACAGTCATGAACACTGAAGCTTTCTTT. Encoded protein: CASSQMTVMNTEAFF.

This clone has only one observation. This chain joins TRBV6-8 and TRBJ1-3, with D perhaps TRBD1 (5 bases). This CDR3 comprises 15 residues. The V end lost 0 bases, the J end lost 2 bases, and 8 bases lay between the germline ends. Looked up from germline, CDR1 is MNHGY and CDR2 is SAAAGT. CDR3 protein: CASSYSPGPGNTIYF. CDR3 nucleotide sequence: TGTGCCAGCAGTTACTCCCCAGGGCCTGGAAACACCATATATTTT.

The chain employs TRBV30 and TRBJ2-2, with 12 bases matching TRBD2. This CDR3 is built from 16 residues. Germline V gene data show CDR1 as GTSNPN and CDR2 as SVGIG (reference sequence). With V trimmed by 1 base and J by 5 bases, 5 bases remained unmatched. CDR3 coding DNA: TGTGCCTGGAGTGCCGGGACTAGCGGGTATACCGGGGAGCTGTTTTTT. It specifies CAWSAGTSGYTGELFF.

The V and J genes are TRBV28 and TRBJ1-1; D is perhaps TRBD1 (6 bases). The V and J ends lost 5 bases and 9 bases respectively, with 25 bases between them. The CDR3 contains 16 residues. Germline V gene data show CDR1 as MDHEN and CDR2 as SYDVKM. Written as DNA, the CDR3 is TGTGCCAGCAGTCCTTCGGGGGGACACCCGCGTGGTAAAGCTTTCTTT. It codes for CASSPSGGHPRGKAFF. The variable domain in full, with the rest retrieved from reference TRBV28 and TRBJ1-1, is DVKVTQSSRYLVKRTGEKVFLECVQDMDHENMFWYRQDPGLGLRLIYFSYDVKMKEKGDIPEGYSVSREKKERFSLILESASTNQTSMYLCASSPSGGHPRGKAFFGQGTRLTVV.

Concerning this clone: Other nucleotide sequences from this sample produce the same CDR3. The gene calls are TRBV5-1 and TRBJ1-5, with TRBD1 as a possible D gene (6 bases). The CDR3 spans 14 residues. Germline-derived CDR1 and CDR2 are SGHRS and YFSETQ. V lost 2 bases, J lost 2 bases, and 8 bases lay in between. CDR3 coding DNA: TGCGCCAGCAGCTTAGAGGGGGGCAATCAGCCCCAGCATTTT. This translates into CASSLEGGNQPQHF.

The count of this clone is one. Sequence at one end of the junction differs from germline and may be a read error. The chain joins TRBV6-8 to TRBJ1-5; D gene ambiguous. The CDR3 is 13 residues long. The germline CDR1 and CDR2 sequences are MNHGY and SAAAGT. CDR3 sequence (DNA): TGTGCCATCAGTGCGGGAGAGAATCAGCCCCAGCATTTT. Protein product: CAISAGENQPQHF.

V and J are TRBV5-1 and TRBJ1-4, with unresolved D. The CDR3 consists of 15 residues. V lost 0 bases and J lost 8, with 14 bases in between. CDR1 and CDR2 (germline): SGHRS, YFSETQ. CDR3 in amino acids: CASSLGVREEEKLFF. The CDR3 DNA sequence: TGCGCCAGCAGCTTGGGGGTAAGGGAGGAGGAAAAACTGTTTTTT. Based on the CDR3 plus reference TRBV5-1 and TRBJ1-4, the full variable domain is KAGVTQTPRYLIKTRGQQVTLSCSPISGHRSVSWYQQTPGQGLQFLFEYFSETQRNKGNFPGRFSGRQFSNSRSEMNVSTLELGDSALYLCASSLGVREEEKLFFGSGTQLSVL.

The chain is built from TRBV10-2 and TRBJ2-5, with no clear D. Germline loops: CDR1 WSHSY, CDR2 SAAADI. The CDR3 contains 14 residues. V was shortened by 6 bases and J by 2 bases, with 13 bases between the two germline ends. As DNA, the CDR3 is TGCGCCAGCAGCTCTAATAGTTGGCAAGAGACCCAGTACTTC. This translates into CASSSNSWQETQYF.

V gene TRBV19 combines with J gene TRBJ1-3; D remains ambiguous. The V end lost 5 bases, the J end lost 4 bases, and 12 bases lay between the germline ends. Germline CDR1 is LNHDA and CDR2 is SQIVND (reference sequence). This CDR3 comprises 14 residues. The CDR3 nucleotides read TGTGCCAGTAGTTTCAGGACGGAAGGAAACACCATATATTTT. Its translation is CASSFRTEGNTIYF.

This clone was seen only once. In DNA form, the CDR3 reads TGTGCCAGCAGTGAAGAGGGGCGGGCCGGGGAGCTGTTTTTT. Its protein product is CASSEEGRAGELFF. This chain links TRBV25-1 with TRBJ2-2; D possibly uses TRBD1 or TRBD2 (5 bases each). The V gene's germline CDR1 is MGHDK and CDR2 SYGVNS. The CDR3 runs 14 residues. Trimming shortened V by 2 bases and J by 6 bases, and 10 bases separated the two germline ends.